These 25 T cell receptor beta chains share one sample of origin, sequenced in a study of tumor-infiltrating lymphocytes in primary liver carcinoma (dated by TCRdb to 2016 to 2017). Sequenced on an Illumina HiSeq 2500. Starting from 450 to 500 ng total RNA, TCRbeta-specific cDNA was produced by reverse transcription with a constant-region primer and ProtoScript II reverse transcriptase. Three nested multiplex PCR rounds, following a slightly modified ARM-PCR procedure, were used to build the TCRbeta libraries. Multiplex TRBV1-TRBV30 forward primers and a Cbeta reverse primer were used in the first two PCR rounds, each of which was run for around 10 cycles. The public reads were reanalyzed by TCRdb: fastp trimming at Q25, MiXCR alignment, in-frame beta chains only. Every entry covers one CDR3 protein and lists the most common genes and DNA from its rows. This sample comprises 90,000 to 150,000 distinct CDR3 sequences, approximately 71% of them detected only once. The ten largest clones represent more than 7% of the sample.

Total RNA and DNA were co-extracted without cell sorting from roughly 20-30 mg of bulk tissue using the AllPrep DNA/RNA mini kit. Input material: tumor-adjacent normal liver tissue. These receptors were collected from a woman in her sixties or seventies with primary liver carcinoma and hepatitis B virus infection.

Worth noting for this clonotype: A much larger clone sits a single nucleotide away, making a read error possible. The chain uses TRBV5-1 and TRBJ2-1; D may be TRBD1 (7 bases). The CDR3 extends over 12 amino acids. In germline, CDR1 is SGHRS, CDR2 YFSETQ. The CDR3 DNA is TGCGCCAGCAAGACAGGGAGGAATGAGCAGATCTTC. Translated, it gives CASKTGRNEQIF.

To note about this clonotype: The junction differs from germline at one of its ends, possibly a read error. V and J are TRBV12-3 or TRBV12-4 and TRBJ2-1, with 7 bases identical to TRBD2. The CDR3 has 15 residues. The CDR3 region is CASTRARGDYNEQLF. CDR3 DNA: TGTGCTAGCACCCGAGCCCGGGGGGACTACAATGAGCAGTTGTTC.

The rearrangement links TRBV7-9 to TRBJ2-1; D perhaps matches TRBD2 (5 bases). V lost 1 base to trimming and J lost 4 bases, with 11 bases between them. CDR1 and CDR2 (germline): SEHNR, FQNEAQ (reference sequence). This CDR3 has 15 amino acids. CDR3 amino acids: CASSLDGGHYNEQFF. The CDR3 nucleotides read TGTGCCAGCAGCTTAGATGGAGGCCATTACAATGAGCAGTTCTTC.

For this clonotype: An end of the junction differs from the germline gene, which may be a read error. This chain uses TRBV4-1 with TRBJ1-1; the D is unclear. Per the germline V gene, CDR1 is MGHRA and CDR2 is YSYEKL. The CDR3 consists of 14 residues. The CDR3 reads CASSQVGPWTEAFF. For the CDR3, the DNA is TGCGCCAGCAGCCAAGTGGGCCCGTGGACTGAGGCTTTCTTT.

As concerns this clonotype: The junction shows a germline mismatch at one end, possibly a read error. The chain uses TRBV12-3 or TRBV12-4 and TRBJ2-1; D gene ambiguous. CDR3 length: 12 amino acids. The CDR3 spells CTSSRLANDQFF. In DNA, the CDR3 is TGTACCAGCAGCCGCCTTGCCAATGATCAGTTCTTC.

This clonotype was seen a single time. The rearrangement links TRBV4-1 to TRBJ1-4; 8 bases are a match to TRBD1. The germline CDR1 and CDR2 sequences are MGHRA and YSYEKL. J was trimmed by 6 bases and V by 9 bases; bases with no gene match: 12. This CDR3 is 15 amino acids long. The CDR3 DNA follows: TGCGCCAGTAACCGCCACTCGGGACAGGATGAAAAACTGTTTTTT. This codes for CASNRHSGQDEKLFF.

This clonotype was seen ten or more times. The chain combines TRBV5-6 with TRBJ2-2; the match to TRBD2 covers 7 bases. Germline lookup yields CDR1 SGHDT and CDR2 YYEEEE. The CDR3 sequence is 18 residues long. V shed 1 base and J 2 bases; nucleotides not matched to a gene: 11. CDR3 residues: CASSLRRETGFNTGELFF. The CDR3 nucleotides are TGTGCCAGCAGCTTGAGGCGGGAGACTGGATTTAACACCGGGGAGCTGTTTTTT.

In the case of this clonotype: This CDR3 is missing its conserved last phenylalanine or tryptophan, likely due to a read error. V is TRBV29-1 and J is TRBJ1-1; no clear D gene. Germline-derived CDR1 and CDR2 are SQVTM and ANQGSEA. The CDR3 is 12 residues long. The CDR3 DNA reads as TGCAGTGTCTGGGCCCCGAACACTGAAGCTTTCATT. Translated: CSVWAPNTEAFI.

This clonotype was observed a single time. Its ends do not fully match the called genes, so a read error is possible. The chain has TRBV29-1 and TRBJ1-1; tentatively, D is TRBD1 (6 bases). CDR3 length: 14 amino acids. Germline V lookup: CDR1 SQVTM, CDR2 ANQGSEA. The CDR3 DNA sequence: TGCAGCACTAGTATGACAGGCCTGAACACTGAATCTTTCTTT. Translating gives CSTSMTGLNTESFF.

About this clonotype itself: Because it lacks the conserved phenylalanine or tryptophan at the end, this CDR3 is likely a read error. The genes are TRBV28 and TRBJ2-2; weak D call: TRBD1 (5 bases). The CDR3 totals 16 residues. The V and J ends lost 5 bases and 4 bases respectively, with 17 bases between them. The germline gives CDR1 MDHEN, CDR2 SYDVKM. The CDR3 DNA sequence: TGTGCCAGCAGTAAACCTAACAGACAGTCCACCGGGGAGCTGTTTTTA. Protein: CASSKPNRQSTGELFL.

The chain uses TRBV11-2 and TRBJ2-3; 7 positions match TRBD1. Germline V gives CDR1 SGHAT, CDR2 FQNNGV. V gave up 5 bases and J gave up 12 bases; unmatched junction bases: 14. The CDR3 sequence is 14 residues long. For the CDR3, the DNA is TGTGCCAGCAGCCTGACAGGGTATGATAGCATTCAGTATTTT. Protein: CASSLTGYDSIQYF.

This clonotype was observed at least ten times. J is TRBJ1-5 and V is TRBV28; no definite D call. Germline CDR1 reads MDHEN; CDR2 reads SYDVKM. The CDR3 totals 11 residues. The V gene lost 6 bases and the J gene lost 6 bases, with 6 bases spanning the gap. CDR3 DNA sequence: TGTGCCAGCAGGGGAAGTCAGCCCCAGCATTTT. It encodes CASRGSQPQHF.

The rearrangement joins TRBV11-2 to TRBJ1-2; no definite D call. This CDR3 is 11 amino acids long. Germline lookup yields CDR1 SGHAT and CDR2 FQNNGV. CDR3 DNA sequence: TGTGTCAGTAGCCCAGGCTACGGCTACACCTTC. Its translation: CVSSPGYGYTF.

This chain uses TRBV2 with TRBJ2-5; 9 positions match TRBD2. J was trimmed by 5 bases and V by 6 bases; bases with no gene match: 10. This CDR3 comprises 15 residues. Germline V gives CDR1 SNHLY, CDR2 FYNNEI. The CDR3, as DNA: TGTGCCAGCAGCGCGACTAGCGGTTATCGGGAGACCCAGTACTTC. Protein product: CASSATSGYRETQYF.

About this clonotype: Sequence at one end of the junction differs from germline and may be a read error. The chain has TRBV29-1 and TRBJ2-3; 7 bases line up with TRBD2. The CDR3 consists of 15 residues. From germline, CDR1 is SQVTM and CDR2 ANQGSEA. The CDR3 bases are TGCAGAGTTGACAAGCGGGAAACCGGCACAGATACGCACTATTTT. Protein product: CRVDKRETGTDTHYF.

The sample holds a few counts of this clonotype. It may be a read error: a sequence one base away is much more abundant. This chain joins TRBV14 and TRBJ2-4, with D perhaps matching TRBD2 (5 bases). The V gene lost 2 bases and the J gene lost 11 bases, with 13 bases spanning the gap. The V gene's germline CDR1 is SGHDN and CDR2 FVKESK. The CDR3 has 13 residues. CDR3 sequence: CASSQTVKDFQYF. The CDR3 region has the DNA TGTGCCAGCAGCCAAACAGTTAAGGACTTTCAGTACTTC.

This clonotype was detected a few times. Because the CDR3 is missing its conserved closing phenylalanine or tryptophan, this is likely a read error. No DNA is shown, since the ends of the CDR3 on it are uncertain; the CDR3 is the one TCRdb lists. This sequence joins TRBV6-4 and TRBJ2-2; the DNA was not used to check the table's D call, TRBD2. Germline V lookup: CDR1 MRHNA, CDR2 SNTAGT. The CDR3 is made up of 15 amino acids, end residues included. The CDR3 sequence is CASSDSSGAPGELFL.

CDR3 region: CASSFGASGLSGELFF. CDR3 nucleotides: TGTGCCAGCAGCTTCGGAGCTAGCGGGCTCTCCGGGGAGCTGTTTTTT. This chain connects TRBV6-5 to TRBJ2-2, with TRBD2 matching 8 bases. V lost 6 bases, J lost 6 bases, and 12 bases stayed unmatched. Germline loops: CDR1 MNHEY, CDR2 SVGAGI. This CDR3 is built from 16 residues.

Worth noting for this clonotype: Being one base from a much bigger clone, this may be a read error. The CDR3 coding sequence is TGTGCCAGCAGCCTCGCGGTGGGCCTCGGGGGGGCGGCCCAGCATTTT. It yields the protein CASSLAVGLGGAAQHF. The chain uses TRBV7-8 and TRBJ1-5, with D possibly TRBD1 on 6 matching bases. The ends were cut back, 5 bases at V and 11 bases at J, with 25 bases in the middle. This CDR3 has 16 residues. Germline CDR1 and CDR2: SGHVS and FQNEAQ. Variable domain in full (rest from reference TRBV7-8 and TRBJ1-5): GAGVSQSPRYKVAKRGQDVALRCDPISGHVSLFWYQQALGQGPEFLTYFQNEAQLDKSGLPSDRFFAERPEGSVSTLKIQRTQQEDSAVYLCASSLAVGLGGAAQHFGDGTRLSIL.

The V and J genes are TRBV11-2 and TRBJ2-5, with a possible D match to TRBD2 (6 bases). V lost 5 bases, J lost 0 bases, and 19 bases lay in between. CDR3 length equals 17 residues. The germline V gene has CDR1 SGHAT and CDR2 FQNNGV. The CDR3 nucleotides are TGTGCCAGCAGCCACGGTGGAGCGGGTGGGTACCAAGAGACCCAGTACTTC. Amino acids: CASSHGGAGGYQETQYF.

This clonotype was seen many times. This chain uses TRBV4-2 with TRBJ2-7; D not resolved. Trimming removed 0 bases at V and 2 bases at J, with 11 bases between. CDR3 length equals 15 residues. Germline V gives CDR1 LGHNA, CDR2 YNFKEQ. The CDR3 loop reads CASSQDRPETYEQYF. CDR3 bases: TGTGCCAGCAGCCAAGATCGGCCCGAGACCTACGAGCAGTACTTC.

Worth noting for this clonotype: The CDR3 carries no conserved terminal phenylalanine or tryptophan, so it likely arises from a read error. This chain connects TRBV4-1 to TRBJ2-1, with no clear D. Germline values: CDR1 MGHRA, CDR2 YSYEKL. The CDR3 is 13 amino acids. The CDR3 reads CASSQDYSNEQFL. The CDR3 bases are TGCGCCAGCAGTCAAGATTACAGCAATGAGCAGTTCTTA.

The rearrangement links TRBV20-1 to TRBJ2-1, with a weak D call TRBD1 (5 bases). The CDR3 totals 10 residues. The germline V gene encodes CDR1 DFQATT and CDR2 SNEGSKA (reference sequence). The CDR3 protein is CTVPTAGQFF. The CDR3 region has the DNA TGCACTGTACCGACAGCCGGGCAGTTCTTC.

V and J are TRBV11-2 and TRBJ2-7; tentative D call: TRBD2 (6 bases). V dropped 2 bases and J dropped 12 bases, with 17 bases sitting between them. The CDR3 contains 13 residues. Germline-derived CDR1 and CDR2 are SGHAT and FQNNGV. The CDR3 here is CASSLTIGSKRYF. The CDR3 region has the DNA TGTGCCAGCAGCTTAACTATCGGGAGCAAGCGGTACTTC.

As regards this clonotype: With a much larger clone just one base away, this may be a read error. The rearrangement uses TRBV28 and TRBJ2-1; D is tentatively TRBD1 or TRBD2 (5 bases each). V was trimmed by 7 bases and J by 10 bases, leaving 26 bases between them. This CDR3 comprises 16 residues. The germline CDR1 and CDR2 sequences are MDHEN and SYDVKM. CDR3 coding DNA: TGTGCCAGCACCTATAAGGTGGGGGTCCGGGGCCCCGAGCAGTTCTTC. It codes for CASTYKVGVRGPEQFF.